One and the same sample provided the 24 T cell receptor beta chains below, sequenced in a study of blood T cell repertoires in COVID-19. TCRdb's table, derived via immunoSEQ multiplex PCR, lists solely in-frame clones and lacks some. The data contain a few hundred thousand clones, around 90% of them singletons. The sequenced material came from peripheral blood. These TCRs come from a woman in her 30s with COVID-19, enrolled during active disease.

V is TRBV3-1 (or the pseudogene TRBV3-2) and J is TRBJ1-1; D not certain. The V end lost 4 bases, the J end lost 1 base, and 10 bases lay between the germline ends. This CDR3 contains 14 residues. The V gene's germline CDR1 is LGHDT and CDR2 YNNKEL (reference sequence). Here the CDR3 reads CASSPKTGNTEAFF. The CDR3 DNA reads TGTGCCAGCAGCCCCAAGACGGGGAACACTGAAGCTTTCTTT.

This clone was picked up one time. The chain has TRBV5-4 and TRBJ2-1; 8 bases are a match to TRBD2. Losses at the gene ends were 2 bases for V and 8 bases for J; bases not matched to a gene: 9. There are 15 residues in the CDR3. The germline V gene has CDR1 SGHNT and CDR2 YYREEE (reference sequence). In DNA form, the CDR3 reads TGTGCCAGCAGCTTTAACGGGAGGGCCTTGGATGAGCAGTTCTTC. Translated: CASSFNGRALDEQFF. Full variable domain (missing parts from reference TRBV5-4 and TRBJ2-1): ETGVTQSPTHLIKTRGQQVTLRCSSQSGHNTVSWYQQALGQGPQFIFQYYREEENGRGNFPPRFSGLQFPNYSSELNVNALELDDSALYLCASSFNGRALDEQFFGPGTRLTVL.

The rearrangement uses TRBV5-1 and TRBJ2-3; possible D gene TRBD1, 6 bases. Trimming took 3 bases from V and 4 from J, leaving 15 bases between them. The CDR3 extends over 15 amino acids. The germline CDR1 and CDR2 sequences are SGHRS and YFSETQ. CDR3 nucleotide sequence: TGCGCCAGCAGCTGGCAGGACAGAAGCGCAGATACGCAGTATTTT. Translated, it gives CASSWQDRSADTQYF.

The rearrangement uses TRBV25-1 and TRBJ1-1; D is uncertain. This CDR3 is built from 12 residues. Germline values: CDR1 MGHDK, CDR2 SYGVNS. V lost 0 bases to trimming and J lost 12 bases, with 11 bases between them. In DNA, the CDR3 is TGTGCCAGCAGTGAATATACATCTTATCCTTTCTTT. Amino acid sequence: CASSEYTSYPFF.

V usage is TRBV5-4 and J usage is TRBJ2-5; 7 bases map to TRBD1. Per germline, CDR1 SGHNT and CDR2 YYREEE (reference sequence). CDR3 length: 14 residues. The V and J ends lost 4 bases and 5 bases, in that order; junction bases with no gene match: 8. The CDR3 is CASSTGTDWETQYF. For the CDR3, the DNA is TGTGCCAGCAGCACTGGGACAGATTGGGAGACCCAGTACTTC.

Here the CDR3 DNA reads TGTGCCAGCAGTTTAGGTACAGGGGGCTGGTACGAGCAGTACTTC. It is translated as CASSLGTGGWYEQYF. J is TRBJ2-7 and V is TRBV27; 9 bases fit TRBD1. With 2 bases clipped from V and 4 bases from J, the junction kept 6 bases outside the gene matches. The germline gives CDR1 MNHEY, CDR2 SMNVEV (reference sequence). The CDR3 has 15 amino acids.

The V call is TRBV19, the J call TRBJ2-1, with a possible D match to TRBD2 (6 bases). This CDR3 is built from 16 residues. Between the trimmed V and J ends, which lost 4 bases and 4 bases, there was a span of 17 bases. The germline V gene has CDR1 LNHDA and CDR2 SQIVND (reference sequence). The CDR3 DNA reads TGTGCCAGTAGTAACTCTCTGGGCGGGGTATACAATGAGCAGTTCTTC. It encodes CASSNSLGGVYNEQFF.

Only a few counts were recorded for this clone. Written as DNA, the CDR3 is TGCGCCAGCAGCTTGAACGCCGCGGACACGATCTATAATTCACCCCTCCACTTT. It yields the protein CASSLNAADTIYNSPLHF. V is TRBV5-1 and J is TRBJ1-6; D is perhaps TRBD1 (5 bases). V lost 1 base, J lost 3 bases, and 17 bases lay in between. Germline V lookup: CDR1 SGHRS, CDR2 YFSETQ. The length of the CDR3 is 18 residues.

This clone was seen just once. V and J are TRBV7-7 and TRBJ2-2, with a possible D match to TRBD2 (6 bases). CDR1 and CDR2 (germline): SSHAT, FNYEAQ (reference sequence). The V end was cut by 1 base, the J end by 6 bases, with 9 bases between. This CDR3 comprises 14 residues. CDR3: CASSLESGAGELFF. The CDR3 DNA follows: TGTGCCAGCAGCTTAGAGTCGGGAGCCGGGGAGCTGTTTTTT.

This clone was seen just once. The V call is TRBV6-1, the J call TRBJ2-1; 7 positions match TRBD1. J was trimmed by 0 bases and V by 4 bases; bases with no gene match: 6. The length of the CDR3 is 16 residues. Germline values: CDR1 MNHNS, CDR2 SASEGT. CDR3 amino acids: CASSAQDRISYNEQFF. The CDR3, as DNA: TGTGCCAGCAGTGCCCAGGACAGGATCTCCTACAATGAGCAGTTCTTC.

This chain joins TRBV5-4 and TRBJ2-3; D may be TRBD2 (5 bases). The ends were cut back, 2 bases at V and 6 bases at J, with 7 bases in the middle. Germline V gene data show CDR1 as SGHNT and CDR2 as YYREEE (reference sequence). CDR3 size: 12 residues. The CDR3 sequence is CASSLGLDTQYF. DNA for the CDR3: TGTGCCAGCAGCTTAGGACTCGATACGCAGTATTTT.

The chain couples TRBV6-5 to TRBJ2-7; possibly TRBD1 for D (6 bases). CDR3 length equals 14 residues. V shed 5 bases and J shed 3 bases, with 14 bases lying between them. Germline loops: CDR1 MNHEY, CDR2 SVGAGI. The CDR3 region is CASSRSGVGYEQYF. The CDR3 DNA reads as TGTGCCAGCAGTCGTTCAGGGGTTGGCTACGAGCAGTACTTC.

V is TRBV10-1 and J is TRBJ2-5; D perhaps matches TRBD1 (6 bases). Germline loops: CDR1 WNHNN, CDR2 SYGVQD (reference sequence). V shed 2 bases and J shed 2 bases, with 6 bases lying between them. The CDR3 loop spans 13 amino acids. Written as DNA, the CDR3 is TGCGCCAGCAGTGAGACAGGGCAAGAGACCCAGTACTTC. Amino acid sequence: CASSETGQETQYF.

The J gene is TRBJ2-1, the V gene TRBV7-9, with 9 positions matching TRBD2. Germline loops: CDR1 SEHNR, CDR2 FQNEAQ (reference sequence). The J segment lost 5 bases and the V segment lost 3 bases, leaving 5 bases of the junction unmatched. This CDR3 has 15 residues. DNA of the CDR3: TGTGCCAGCAGCTTTTCCGGGACTAGCCACAATGAGCAGTTCTTC. Translated: CASSFSGTSHNEQFF.

The chain uses TRBV7-3 and TRBJ2-3; 11 positions agree with TRBD2. Germline V gene sequence: CDR1 SGHTA, CDR2 FQGTGA. The CDR3 totals 16 residues. V dropped 2 bases and J dropped 0; count of bases not matched to a gene: 1. The CDR3 is CASSLGTSGSTDTQYF. As DNA, the CDR3 is TGTGCCAGCAGCTTAGGGACTAGCGGTAGCACAGATACGCAGTATTTT.

This sequence joins TRBV29-1 and TRBJ1-2; no reliable D call. The CDR3 is 12 residues long. V was cut by 6 bases and J by 0 bases, with 8 bases left in between. The V gene's germline CDR1 is SQVTM and CDR2 ANQGSEA. The CDR3 DNA reads TGCAGCGTGACCGGGGCTAACTATGGCTACACCTTC. This encodes CSVTGANYGYTF.

The V gene is TRBV28, the J gene TRBJ1-5, with no clear D. The CDR3 spans 12 residues. The V gene lost 4 bases and the J gene lost 7 bases, with 8 bases spanning the gap. CDR1 is MDHEN and CDR2 is SYDVKM in the germline V gene. The CDR3 nucleotides read TGTGCCAGCAGTTCCGCAGAACAGCCCCAGCATTTT. The encoded protein is CASSSAEQPQHF.

A word on this clone: At one end, the junction sequence differs from germline, possibly due to a read error. This rearrangement joins TRBV19 to TRBJ2-1, with 11 bases aligning to TRBD1. The CDR3 runs 14 residues. CDR1 is LNHDA and CDR2 is SQIVND in the germline V gene (reference sequence). This CDR3 is CANSMGQGVNEQFF. In DNA form, the CDR3 reads TGTGCCAATAGTATGGGACAGGGGGTCAATGAGCAGTTCTTC.

This chain links TRBV9 with TRBJ1-2; a possible D gene is TRBD1 (5 bases). The CDR3 runs to 15 residues. V was shortened by 0 bases and J by 1 base, with 10 bases between the two germline ends. The germline gives CDR1 SGDLS, CDR2 YYNGEE. The CDR3 DNA follows: TGTGCCAGCAGCGTAGACTGGGGGGTTAACTATGGCTACACCTTC. This sequence encodes CASSVDWGVNYGYTF.

The genes are TRBV5-1 and TRBJ1-2; 7 bases fit TRBD1. Trimming cost V 4 bases and J 0 bases; bases outside gene matches: 3. Germline V CDR1 and CDR2: SGHRS, YFSETQ. The CDR3 runs to 14 residues. DNA for the CDR3: TGCGCCAGCAGCATGCAGGGGGCTAACTATGGCTACACCTTC. Translating gives CASSMQGANYGYTF.

The rearrangement uses TRBV3-1 (or the pseudogene TRBV3-2) and TRBJ1-4; weak D call: TRBD1 (6 bases). With 4 bases removed from V and 7 bases from J, the gap between germline ends came to 13 bases. This CDR3 is 14 amino acids long. CDR1 is LGHDT, CDR2 YNNKEL, per germline (reference sequence). The CDR3 region is CASSPQGLGEKLFF. The CDR3 bases are TGTGCCAGCAGCCCACAGGGTTTGGGTGAAAAACTGTTTTTT.

The V gene is TRBV2, the J gene TRBJ1-4; 10 nucleotides line up with TRBD1. The CDR3 is 14 residues long. Germline-derived CDR1 and CDR2 are SNHLY and FYNNEI. V was clipped by 5 bases and J by 7 bases; unmatched bases: 4. The CDR3 protein is CASSFDRGREKLFF. DNA for the CDR3: TGTGCCAGCAGTTTCGACAGGGGGCGTGAAAAACTGTTTTTT.

The chain joins TRBV19 to TRBJ1-5, with 8 nucleotides matching TRBD1. Unmatched junction bases numbered 7, after V lost 7 bases and J lost 5 bases. The CDR3 extends over 14 amino acids. Germline V gene sequence: CDR1 LNHDA, CDR2 SQIVND (reference sequence). CDR3 protein: CASIGNRGDQPQHF. The CDR3 bases are TGTGCCAGTATTGGAAACAGGGGGGATCAGCCCCAGCATTTT.

The chain uses TRBV6-6 and TRBJ1-2; tentatively, D is TRBD1 (5 bases). Germline CDR1 reads MNHNY; CDR2 reads SVGAGI (reference sequence). This CDR3 is 15 amino acids long. V gave up 0 bases and J gave up 5 bases, with 13 bases separating them. The chain's CDR3 is CASSYSNQGFYGYTF. Written as DNA, the CDR3 is TGTGCCAGCAGTTACTCGAACCAGGGATTTTATGGCTACACCTTC.